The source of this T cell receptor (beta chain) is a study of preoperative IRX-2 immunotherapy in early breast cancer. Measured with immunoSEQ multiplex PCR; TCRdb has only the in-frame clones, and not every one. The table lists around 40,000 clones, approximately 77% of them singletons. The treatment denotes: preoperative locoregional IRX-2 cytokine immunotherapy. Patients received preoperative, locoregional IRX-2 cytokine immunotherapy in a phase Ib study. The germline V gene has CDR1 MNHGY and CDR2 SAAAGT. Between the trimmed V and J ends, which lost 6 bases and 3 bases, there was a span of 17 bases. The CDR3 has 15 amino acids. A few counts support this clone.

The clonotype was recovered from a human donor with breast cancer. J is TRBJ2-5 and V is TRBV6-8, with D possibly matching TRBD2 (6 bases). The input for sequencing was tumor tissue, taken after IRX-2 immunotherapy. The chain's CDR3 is CASSSTGTPKETQYF. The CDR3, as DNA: TGTGCCAGCAGCAGTACCGGGACTCCCAAAGAGACCCAGTACTTC.